The source of this T cell receptor beta chain is a study of shared clonotypes between healthy human individuals. Only in-frame clones appear in the TCRdb table, and some are missing; sequencing was by immunoSEQ multiplex PCR. The data hold fewer than 700,000 clones, with roughly 79% observed a single time. Between the trimmed V and J ends, which lost 5 bases and 7 bases, there was a span of 12 bases. This CDR3 spans 13 amino acids. The V gene's germline CDR1 is SSHAT and CDR2 FNYEAQ (reference sequence). The material sequenced was PBMCs. The chain joins TRBV7-7 to TRBJ2-1; D perhaps matches TRBD2 (6 bases). The source of this sequence is a woman in her thirties or forties in good health. Some clones in this sample may be carry-over from other donors' samples. CDR3 coding DNA: TGTGCCAGCAGCCCTAGGGCGGGGAATGAGCAGTTCTTC. Translating gives CASSPRAGNEQFF.